This T cell receptor (beta chain) was identified during a study of T cell responses to AZD1222 COVID-19 vaccine. Produced via immunoSEQ multiplex PCR; TCRdb's table is partial and in-frame only. The sample holds about 84,000 clones, roughly nine tenths seen once. Germline-derived CDR1 and CDR2 are LGHDT and YNNKEL (reference sequence). V lost 4 bases, J lost 6 bases, and 4 bases lay in between. The CDR3 loop spans 12 amino acids. Material: peripheral blood, obtained 28 days after the second AZD1222 dose. J is TRBJ1-6 and V is TRBV3-1 (or the pseudogene TRBV3-2); D gene uncertain. This clonotype originated in an adult who received the AZD1222 COVID-19 vaccine. CDR3 bases: TGTGCCAGCAGCCTTTCTAATTCACCCCTCCACTTT. Amino acid sequence: CASSLSNSPLHF.